The entry below gives a single T cell receptor beta chain sequence along with its context. Then a second PCR, running about 6 to 12 cycles, was carried out with a sample-barcoded 5' primer and a J-beta primer mix. Every single cDNA molecule received a tag from a template-switch adaptor with 12 random nucleotides. Each CDR3 protein is one row after TCRdb ran MiXCR on the 5' RACE reads. The sample holds roughly 900,000 distinct CDR3 sequences, less than 35% seen once. The sample comes from a study of blood T cells in healthy people across ages. Trimming stripped 5 bases from V and 0 bases from J, with 14 bases between. The CDR3 is 16 residues long. Germline CDR1 and CDR2: SGHAT and FQNNGV.

The receptor's source is a woman older than 75 in good health. Sequencing was done on a sample of blood. The J gene is TRBJ2-1, the V gene TRBV11-2; D gene unclear. CDR3 region: CASSLERSSSYNEQFF. Written as DNA, the CDR3 is TGTGCCAGCAGCCTGGAGAGGTCAAGCTCCTACAATGAGCAGTTCTTC.